The clone carrying this TCR beta chain was observed a handful of times. The antigen remains undetermined. For TCR, cDNA came from 5'RACE template switching, which added a universal primer site and UMIs. TCRdb reprocessed the 5' RACE reads via MiXCR and lists one record per CDR3 protein. The sample lists some 500,000 distinct CDR3 sequences, roughly 13% seen once, with 11% to 15% in the top ten. The data stem from a study of T cells after yellow fever vaccination. About the research overall: Fractions of limited cellularity were prepared by means of SMART-Seq v4 Ultra Low Input.

Study findings and constraints: Compared with primary, the secondary response was weaker and peaked at day 5, not 15.

The source of this sequence is a man younger than 45 who received the YFV17D yellow fever vaccine. Sequences were derived from PBMCs, sampled on the day of the yellow fever booster vaccination.

CDR3 sequence (DNA): TGTGCCACCAGTGCCTCCTCTTTTAATGAGCAGTTCTTC. Translating it yields CATSASSFNEQFF. The rearrangement uses TRBV24-1 and TRBJ2-1; D gene ambiguous. Germline CDR1 reads KGHDR; CDR2 reads SFDVKD. The CDR3 has 13 residues. V was pared by 5 bases and J by 7 bases, with 11 bases between.